This is a list of T cell receptor beta chains from one sample in a study of cytomegalovirus exposure and HLA in healthy donors. Generated by immunoSEQ multiplex PCR, the TCRdb table keeps only in-frame clones and is missing some. The sample has around 120,000 clones, around 89% seen once. Sequencing used PBMCs. The receptors originated from a woman between 18 and 29 years old in good health and CMV-seropositive. Each CDR3 is given with its conserved first and last residue. The D gene is left open where the match is weak. Some rows have no size entry. The others give once, few or many, or a class for an expanded clone.

clone size	V gene	D gene	J gene	CDR3 DNA	CDR3 protein
NA	TRBV5-4	NA	TRBJ2-1	TGTGCCAGCAGCCCCGGGTACAATGAGCAGTTCTTC	CASSPGYNEQFF
NA	TRBV7-3	TRBD1	TRBJ2-5	TGTGCCAGCAGCCCAACCGGGACAGGAAGAGAGACCCAGTACTTC	CASSPTGTGRETQYF
NA	TRBV29-1	NA	TRBJ2-3	TGCAGCGTTCATTGGCTGGTCGATATCACAGATACGCAGTATTTT	CSVHWLVDITDTQYF
NA	TRBV5-1	TRBD2	TRBJ2-1	TGCGCCAGCAGCTTAGCGGGAGCCTACAATGAGCAGTTCTTC	CASSLAGAYNEQFF
NA	TRBV5-1	NA	TRBJ1-5	TGCGCCAGCAGCTTGGGGCGCAATCAGCCCCAGCATTTT	CASSLGRNQPQHF
NA	TRBV27	NA	TRBJ1-2	TGTGCCAGCCGGACGGCGGGGGGGTACTATGGCTACACCTTC	CASRTAGGYYGYTF
once	TRBV2	TRBD1	TRBJ2-5	TGTGCCAGCACCAGGGGGACAGAAGAGACCCAGTACTTC	CASTRGTEETQYF
NA	TRBV7-2	NA	TRBJ1-1	TGTGCCAGCAGCCCCCCAGGTTGGGGAGGAACTGAAGCTTTCTTT	CASSPPGWGGTEAFF
NA	TRBV2	TRBD1	TRBJ2-7	TGTGCCAGCAGTGAACAGGGGGCCCTCTACGAGCAGTACTTC	CASSEQGALYEQYF
NA	TRBV19	TRBD1	TRBJ2-7	TGTGCCAGTAGTATGGACAGGGGGCCCTACGAGCAGTACTTC	CASSMDRGPYEQYF
NA	TRBV29-1	TRBD1	TRBJ2-2	TGCAGCGTTATGGGGACAGGGGGCAGCGGGGAGCTGTTTTTT	CSVMGTGGSGELFF
once	TRBV9	TRBD2	TRBJ2-3	TGTGCCAGCAGCGTAATGGGAGGGGATACGCAGTATTTT	CASSVMGGDTQYF
NA	TRBV23-1	NA	TRBJ2-3	TGCGCCAGCCGGAGACCAAAAAGGATCCCAGATACGCAGTATTTT	CASRRPKRIPDTQYF
NA	TRBV7-2	NA	TRBJ1-1	TGTGCCAGCAGCCACCTGGGGGAGGGGAGGAACACTGAAGCTTTCTTT	CASSHLGEGRNTEAFF
NA	TRBV9	TRBD1	TRBJ1-1	TGTGCCAGCGGACAGGGGGGGGCGAACACTGAAGCTTTCTTT	CASGQGGANTEAFF
NA	TRBV2	NA	TRBJ1-1	TGTGCCAGCATCAAGGGGCAGGTGAACACTGAAGCTTTCTTT	CASIKGQVNTEAFF
NA	TRBV10-2	TRBD2	TRBJ2-1	TGCGCCAGCAGTGAGTCGACGGGGGCGTTAGCGGGGGGGCTGGGGTCCTACAATGAGCAGTTCTTC	CASSESTGALAGGLGSYNEQFF
NA	TRBV7-8	NA	TRBJ1-2	TGTGCCAGCAGCCTAGATTGGGGGGTCTATGGCTACACCTTC	CASSLDWGVYGYTF
NA	TRBV6-5	TRBD2	TRBJ2-3	TGTGCCAGCAGTCCTGGACTAGTGCATACGCAGTATTTT	CASSPGLVHTQYF
NA	TRBV7-9	NA	TRBJ1-1	TGTGCCAGCGCGACTCAGAGCACTGAAGCTTTCTTT	CASATQSTEAFF
NA	TRBV7-2	TRBD1	TRBJ1-4	TGTGCCAGCAGCTTACTCGACAGGGGGTTCAATGAAAAACTGTTTTTT	CASSLLDRGFNEKLFF
NA	TRBV13	NA	TRBJ1-2	TGTGCCAGCAGCCCCCTCCCGGCGGCTAACTATGGCTACACCTTC	CASSPLPAANYGYTF
NA	TRBV5-6	TRBD1	TRBJ2-2	TGTGCCAGCAGCACAACAGGGGTTTTCGATTCCGGGGAGCTGTTTTTT	CASSTTGVFDSGELFF
once	TRBV2	NA	TRBJ2-3	TGTGCCAGCAGTGCGCTCCCCGGGGGAGAGCAGTATTTT	CASSALPGGEQYF
NA	TRBV5-1	NA	TRBJ2-1	TGCGCCAGCAGCCACCGGGACTCACACAATGAGCAGTTCTTC	CASSHRDSHNEQFF
few	TRBV6-5	NA	TRBJ1-5	TGTGCCAGCAGACAGACAAGGGGGAATCAGCCCCAGCATTTT	CASRQTRGNQPQHF
NA	TRBV6-6	NA	TRBJ1-2	TGTGCCAGCAGTCTAGACGCACCGGACAGTTCGAATGGCTACACCTTC	CASSLDAPDSSNGYTF
NA	TRBV5-4	TRBD2	TRBJ2-7	TGTGCCAGCAGCTCTGGCGGGGGCTACGAGCAGTACTTC	CASSSGGGYEQYF
NA	TRBV6-5	NA	TRBJ1-2	TGTGCCAGCAGTTGGGGGACATCTTATGGCTACACCTTC	CASSWGTSYGYTF
NA	TRBV5-4	NA	TRBJ1-6	TGTGCCAGCAGCGAACTTCCCCCTCGACAGGCGGCAGGGTCACCCCTCCACTTT	CASSELPPRQAAGSPLHF
NA	TRBV5-5	NA	TRBJ2-4	TGTGCCAGCAGCTTCTGGGGGCAAAACATTCAGTACTTC	CASSFWGQNIQYF
NA	TRBV5-8	NA	TRBJ1-2	TGTGCCAGCAGCTCGACAGTCAACTATGGCTACACCTTC	CASSSTVNYGYTF
NA	TRBV27	TRBD1	TRBJ1-1	TGTGCCAGCAGTCGAATGACAGGGGGCACTGAAGCTTTCTTT	CASSRMTGGTEAFF
NA	TRBV5-1	TRBD1	TRBJ2-7	TGCGCCAGCAGCCGGGGACAGGTAGACTACGAGCAGTACTTC	CASSRGQVDYEQYF
NA	TRBV7-2	TRBD1	TRBJ1-4	TGTGCCAGCAGCGCGGGACAGGGGTATGAAAAACTGTTTTTT	CASSAGQGYEKLFF
NA	TRBV6-1	TRBD1	TRBJ2-7	TGTGCCAGCTCACAGGGGACCCCCTACGAGCAGTACTTC	CASSQGTPYEQYF
NA	TRBV7-9	NA	TRBJ1-1	TGTGCCAGCAGCTTAGCGACGGGGAGGGTGGCTGAAGCTTTCTTT	CASSLATGRVAEAFF
few	TRBV19	NA	TRBJ1-3	TGTGCCAGTAAGGAAGCAGGGGCTCACTCTGGAAACACCATATATTTT	CASKEAGAHSGNTIYF
NA	TRBV2	NA	TRBJ2-5	TGTGCCAGCAGATTCCCGGGATTACTTCTAGAGACCCAGTACTTC	CASRFPGLLLETQYF
NA	TRBV7-3	TRBD1	TRBJ2-7	TGTGCCAGCCCCTCTTCAGGACAGGGAGGCGTGAGCGAGCAGTACTTC	CASPSSGQGGVSEQYF
NA	TRBV19	TRBD1	TRBJ1-1	TGTGCCAGTAGTACACACAGGGGTCCCACTGAAGCTTTCTTT	CASSTHRGPTEAFF
once	TRBV4-1	TRBD1	TRBJ2-7	TGCGCCAGCAGCCCAGTATACTCCGGGACAGACACCTACGAGCAGTACTTC	CASSPVYSGTDTYEQYF
NA	TRBV21-1	NA	TRBJ1-1	TGTGCCAGCAGGACAACTTTGAACACTGAAGCTTTCTTT	CASRTTLNTEAFF
few	TRBV4-1	TRBD1	TRBJ1-2	TGCGCCAGCAGCCTGCGGGACAGGGACTATGGCTACACCTTC	CASSLRDRDYGYTF
NA	TRBV7-9	TRBD2	TRBJ2-3	TGTGCCAGCAGCTTAGGATCCACGGGGGGGGGAACAGATACGCAGTATTTT	CASSLGSTGGGTDTQYF
NA	TRBV6-5	TRBD2	TRBJ2-7	TGTGCCAGCAGCCCATCAGCGGGAGGGGGCTACGAGCAGTACTTC	CASSPSAGGGYEQYF
NA	TRBV11-3	NA	TRBJ2-2	TGTGCCAGCAGCTTAAAATGGCAGACCGGGGAGCTGTTTTTT	CASSLKWQTGELFF
once	TRBV4-1	TRBD1	TRBJ1-2	TGCGCCAGCAGCCAAGCCGTACAGGGGGCTAGGGGCTACACCTTC	CASSQAVQGARGYTF
NA	TRBV15	NA	TRBJ2-7	TGTGCCACCAGCAGAGGAGGGTCACCCTACGAGCAGTACTTC	CATSRGGSPYEQYF
once	TRBV7-2	NA	TRBJ2-7	TGTGCCAGCAGCTTCCAGGGAATTCAAACCTACGAGCAGTACTTC	CASSFQGIQTYEQYF
NA	TRBV7-8	TRBD2	TRBJ2-7	TGTGCCAGCAGCTTAAAATGGGGGGGATTTTCCTACGAGCAGTACTTC	CASSLKWGGFSYEQYF
NA	TRBV5-4	NA	TRBJ2-7	TGTGCCAGCAGCATCGGACTATCTACCTACGAGCAGTACTTC	CASSIGLSTYEQYF
once	TRBV2	NA	TRBJ2-1	TGTGCCAGCAAATCTACGGACTCCCGGCGCGATGAGCAGTTCTTC	CASKSTDSRRDEQFF
NA	TRBV30	NA	TRBJ1-4	TGTGCCTGGAGTGGGACAGACAATAATGAAAAACTGTTTTTT	CAWSGTDNNEKLFF
NA	TRBV30	NA	TRBJ1-3	TGTGCCTGGAGTGTACGGGTGGGCACCATATATTTT	CAWSVRVGTIYF
NA	TRBV7-3	TRBD1	TRBJ1-1	TGTGCCAGCAGCTTAAAGGGGGCGGGAACTGAAGCTTTCTTT	CASSLKGAGTEAFF
NA	TRBV19	NA	TRBJ2-1	TGTGCCAGTAGGCCATCGGTAAATGAGCAGTTCTTC	CASRPSVNEQFF
NA	TRBV4-3	NA	TRBJ1-2	TGCGCCAGCAGCCAAAAAAAGGGGAGGGGGGGCTACACCTTC	CASSQKKGRGGYTF